This TCR beta chain was found in a study of cytomegalovirus exposure and HLA in healthy donors. Study findings and constraints: Later on, a genetic analysis was performed. It linked a missense variant in DCLRE1C with V- and J-gene trimming of TCR beta. On later analysis, the bulk of CMV-associated TCR beta chains appeared to be HLA-restricted.

Note on this clone: Antigen: not known.

Healthy bone marrow donors formed the donor group. Both 60 Vbeta primers and 13 Jbeta primers went into the PCR. TCRdb keeps only in-frame clones here, not all; method: immunoSEQ multiplex PCR. Of approximately 150,000 clones detected, approximately 72% appear once; the ten largest clones hold 6.5%. Germline assignment: CDR1 MNHEY and CDR2 SVGAGI. CDR3 length: 15 amino acids. The clonotype comes from a woman aged 55-69 years in good health and CMV-seronegative. Sequences were obtained from PBMCs. The V and J genes are TRBV6-5 and TRBJ2-5; no clear D. The better agreement between TRBJ2-7 and the DNA end casts doubt on the J call. The CDR3 bases are TGTGCCAGCAGTTACGAATCATCCACCTCCTACGAGCAGTACTTC. Translating gives CASSYESSTSYEQYF.